This passage covers 13 T cell receptor beta chains from one sample sequenced in a study of technical replicates of blood from a few donors. The assay was immunoSEQ multiplex PCR, and TCRdb's table has in-frame clones only and misses some. The repertoire holds under 100,000 clones, with 96% as singletons. Sequencing was carried out using T cells isolated from PBMCs. Receptors were obtained from a human donor in good health.

The V and J genes are TRBV2 and TRBJ2-7; TRBD2 agrees at 8 bases. The CDR3 runs 14 residues. V was clipped by 8 bases and J by 0 bases; unmatched bases: 6. CDR1 and CDR2 (germline): SNHLY, FYNNEI. The CDR3 is CASQLSGSSYEQYF. The CDR3 DNA sequence: TGTGCCAGCCAATTAAGCGGGAGCTCCTACGAGCAGTACTTC.

About this clone: This sample includes further DNA sequences coding for the same CDR3. This sequence joins TRBV6-5 and TRBJ2-7; the match to TRBD1 covers 8 bases. The CDR3 contains 14 residues. CDR1 and CDR2 (germline): MNHEY, SVGAGI. J gave up 6 bases and V 4 bases, and 8 bases lay outside the gene matches. CDR3 sequence: CASSFGQGFREQYF. In nucleotides, the CDR3 is TGTGCCAGCAGTTTTGGACAGGGTTTTCGCGAGCAGTACTTC.

The genes are TRBV7-6 and TRBJ2-3, with 10 bases matching TRBD1. CDR1 is SGHVS and CDR2 is FNYEAQ in the germline V gene. J was trimmed by 5 bases and V by 6 bases; bases with no gene match: 2. The CDR3 runs to 13 residues. The CDR3 is CASRGQGRDTQYF. In DNA, the CDR3 is TGTGCCAGCAGGGGACAGGGGAGAGATACGCAGTATTTT. The full variable domain, completed using reference TRBV7-6 and TRBJ2-3, is GAGVSQSPRYKVTKRGQDVALRCDPISGHVSLYWYRQALGQGPEFLTYFNYEAQQDKSGLPNDRFSAERPEGSISTLTIQRTEQRDSAMYRCASRGQGRDTQYFGPGTRLTVL.

This clone appeared a single time. This sequence joins TRBV19 and TRBJ2-6; TRBD1 matches at 7 bases. V lost 6 bases to trimming and J lost 2 bases; unmatched junction nucleotides: 4. This CDR3 has 15 residues. Germline-derived CDR1 and CDR2 are LNHDA and SQIVND (reference sequence). In DNA, the CDR3 is TGTGCCAGTAGGTCAGACAGGGCTGGGGCCAACGTCCTGACTTTC. Its protein product is CASRSDRAGANVLTF.

The chain couples TRBV5-1 to TRBJ2-7; D perhaps matches TRBD1 (6 bases). V shed 8 bases and J shed 2 bases, with 11 bases lying between them. The CDR3 runs 12 residues. CDR1 and CDR2 from the germline V gene are SGHRS and YFSETQ. This CDR3 reads CARNRDTYEQYF. The CDR3 nucleotides are TGCGCCAGAAACAGGGATACCTACGAGCAGTACTTC.

DNA of the CDR3: TGTGCCAGCAGTGATCACAGGGAGTTAGGCAGACAGCCCCAGCATTTT. This codes for CASSDHRELGRQPQHF. This rearrangement joins TRBV6-1 to TRBJ1-5, with D perhaps TRBD1 (6 bases). V was clipped by 3 bases and J by 7 bases, with 19 bases between them. Germline V lookup: CDR1 MNHNS, CDR2 SASEGT. The CDR3 is 16 amino acids.

V is TRBV4-3 and J is TRBJ2-1, with 7 bases aligning to TRBD2. Germline V lookup: CDR1 LGHNA, CDR2 YSLEER. There are 15 residues in the CDR3. V lost 5 bases, J lost 1 base, and 5 bases stayed unmatched. Here the CDR3 reads CASSLMGGSYNEQFF. For the CDR3, the DNA is TGCGCCAGCAGCTTGATGGGGGGGTCCTACAATGAGCAGTTCTTC.

The chain combines TRBV5-8 with TRBJ2-7; the D gene is possibly TRBD1 (6 bases). Germline V gene data show CDR1 as SGHTS and CDR2 as YDEGEE. The CDR3 runs 14 residues. The V end lost 4 bases, the J end lost 3 bases, and 14 bases lay between the germline ends. The CDR3 DNA follows: TGTGCCAGCAGCATCCTCCGGGACATCTACGAGCAGTACTTC. This codes for CASSILRDIYEQYF.

This chain connects TRBV1 to TRBJ2-3; the table's D call of TRBD2 was not tested on the DNA. TRBV1 is given as a pseudogene. This CDR3 comprises 20 residues. The CDR3 sequence: CTSSPAVGGTSGSITDTQYF. The CDR3, as DNA: TGCACCAGCAGTCCAGCCGTGGGAGGGACTAGCGGGAGTATCACAGATACGCAGTATTTT.

The chain links TRBV27 to TRBJ1-1; the match to TRBD1 covers 8 bases. Per the germline V gene, CDR1 is MNHEY and CDR2 is SMNVEV (reference sequence). The CDR3 extends over 15 amino acids. Unmatched junction bases numbered 4, after V lost 0 bases and J lost 4 bases. Here the CDR3 DNA reads TGTGCCAGCAGTTTATCGCCGGACAGGGTCACTGAAGCTTTCTTT. Translated, it gives CASSLSPDRVTEAFF.

This clone came up a few times. The V call is TRBV14, the J call TRBJ1-1; D gene unclear. The CDR3 consists of 14 residues. V lost 4 bases and J 1 base, leaving 10 bases between the germline ends. Germline values: CDR1 SGHDN, CDR2 FVKESK. The CDR3 coding sequence is TGTGCCAGCAGCCCCCTCAGATCGAACACTGAAGCTTTCTTT. Protein sequence: CASSPLRSNTEAFF.

The chain employs TRBV27 and TRBJ1-2, with D possibly TRBD1 on 6 matching bases. The CDR3 is made up of 15 amino acids. Looked up from germline, CDR1 is MNHEY and CDR2 is SMNVEV (reference sequence). Trimming stripped 5 bases from V and 7 bases from J, with 20 bases between. This chain's CDR3 is CASSPTVNRASGYTF. The CDR3 DNA reads as TGTGCCAGCAGTCCAACCGTAAACAGGGCTTCTGGCTACACCTTC.

The rearrangement links TRBV10-3 to TRBJ1-1; D call uncertain. The CDR3 runs to 13 residues. Trimming took 7 bases from V and 3 from J, leaving 12 bases between them. The germline V gene encodes CDR1 ENHRY and CDR2 SYGVKD. The CDR3 DNA follows: TGTGCCATCACCCTTGCCACAGACACTGAAGCTTTCTTT. It is translated as CAITLATDTEAFF.